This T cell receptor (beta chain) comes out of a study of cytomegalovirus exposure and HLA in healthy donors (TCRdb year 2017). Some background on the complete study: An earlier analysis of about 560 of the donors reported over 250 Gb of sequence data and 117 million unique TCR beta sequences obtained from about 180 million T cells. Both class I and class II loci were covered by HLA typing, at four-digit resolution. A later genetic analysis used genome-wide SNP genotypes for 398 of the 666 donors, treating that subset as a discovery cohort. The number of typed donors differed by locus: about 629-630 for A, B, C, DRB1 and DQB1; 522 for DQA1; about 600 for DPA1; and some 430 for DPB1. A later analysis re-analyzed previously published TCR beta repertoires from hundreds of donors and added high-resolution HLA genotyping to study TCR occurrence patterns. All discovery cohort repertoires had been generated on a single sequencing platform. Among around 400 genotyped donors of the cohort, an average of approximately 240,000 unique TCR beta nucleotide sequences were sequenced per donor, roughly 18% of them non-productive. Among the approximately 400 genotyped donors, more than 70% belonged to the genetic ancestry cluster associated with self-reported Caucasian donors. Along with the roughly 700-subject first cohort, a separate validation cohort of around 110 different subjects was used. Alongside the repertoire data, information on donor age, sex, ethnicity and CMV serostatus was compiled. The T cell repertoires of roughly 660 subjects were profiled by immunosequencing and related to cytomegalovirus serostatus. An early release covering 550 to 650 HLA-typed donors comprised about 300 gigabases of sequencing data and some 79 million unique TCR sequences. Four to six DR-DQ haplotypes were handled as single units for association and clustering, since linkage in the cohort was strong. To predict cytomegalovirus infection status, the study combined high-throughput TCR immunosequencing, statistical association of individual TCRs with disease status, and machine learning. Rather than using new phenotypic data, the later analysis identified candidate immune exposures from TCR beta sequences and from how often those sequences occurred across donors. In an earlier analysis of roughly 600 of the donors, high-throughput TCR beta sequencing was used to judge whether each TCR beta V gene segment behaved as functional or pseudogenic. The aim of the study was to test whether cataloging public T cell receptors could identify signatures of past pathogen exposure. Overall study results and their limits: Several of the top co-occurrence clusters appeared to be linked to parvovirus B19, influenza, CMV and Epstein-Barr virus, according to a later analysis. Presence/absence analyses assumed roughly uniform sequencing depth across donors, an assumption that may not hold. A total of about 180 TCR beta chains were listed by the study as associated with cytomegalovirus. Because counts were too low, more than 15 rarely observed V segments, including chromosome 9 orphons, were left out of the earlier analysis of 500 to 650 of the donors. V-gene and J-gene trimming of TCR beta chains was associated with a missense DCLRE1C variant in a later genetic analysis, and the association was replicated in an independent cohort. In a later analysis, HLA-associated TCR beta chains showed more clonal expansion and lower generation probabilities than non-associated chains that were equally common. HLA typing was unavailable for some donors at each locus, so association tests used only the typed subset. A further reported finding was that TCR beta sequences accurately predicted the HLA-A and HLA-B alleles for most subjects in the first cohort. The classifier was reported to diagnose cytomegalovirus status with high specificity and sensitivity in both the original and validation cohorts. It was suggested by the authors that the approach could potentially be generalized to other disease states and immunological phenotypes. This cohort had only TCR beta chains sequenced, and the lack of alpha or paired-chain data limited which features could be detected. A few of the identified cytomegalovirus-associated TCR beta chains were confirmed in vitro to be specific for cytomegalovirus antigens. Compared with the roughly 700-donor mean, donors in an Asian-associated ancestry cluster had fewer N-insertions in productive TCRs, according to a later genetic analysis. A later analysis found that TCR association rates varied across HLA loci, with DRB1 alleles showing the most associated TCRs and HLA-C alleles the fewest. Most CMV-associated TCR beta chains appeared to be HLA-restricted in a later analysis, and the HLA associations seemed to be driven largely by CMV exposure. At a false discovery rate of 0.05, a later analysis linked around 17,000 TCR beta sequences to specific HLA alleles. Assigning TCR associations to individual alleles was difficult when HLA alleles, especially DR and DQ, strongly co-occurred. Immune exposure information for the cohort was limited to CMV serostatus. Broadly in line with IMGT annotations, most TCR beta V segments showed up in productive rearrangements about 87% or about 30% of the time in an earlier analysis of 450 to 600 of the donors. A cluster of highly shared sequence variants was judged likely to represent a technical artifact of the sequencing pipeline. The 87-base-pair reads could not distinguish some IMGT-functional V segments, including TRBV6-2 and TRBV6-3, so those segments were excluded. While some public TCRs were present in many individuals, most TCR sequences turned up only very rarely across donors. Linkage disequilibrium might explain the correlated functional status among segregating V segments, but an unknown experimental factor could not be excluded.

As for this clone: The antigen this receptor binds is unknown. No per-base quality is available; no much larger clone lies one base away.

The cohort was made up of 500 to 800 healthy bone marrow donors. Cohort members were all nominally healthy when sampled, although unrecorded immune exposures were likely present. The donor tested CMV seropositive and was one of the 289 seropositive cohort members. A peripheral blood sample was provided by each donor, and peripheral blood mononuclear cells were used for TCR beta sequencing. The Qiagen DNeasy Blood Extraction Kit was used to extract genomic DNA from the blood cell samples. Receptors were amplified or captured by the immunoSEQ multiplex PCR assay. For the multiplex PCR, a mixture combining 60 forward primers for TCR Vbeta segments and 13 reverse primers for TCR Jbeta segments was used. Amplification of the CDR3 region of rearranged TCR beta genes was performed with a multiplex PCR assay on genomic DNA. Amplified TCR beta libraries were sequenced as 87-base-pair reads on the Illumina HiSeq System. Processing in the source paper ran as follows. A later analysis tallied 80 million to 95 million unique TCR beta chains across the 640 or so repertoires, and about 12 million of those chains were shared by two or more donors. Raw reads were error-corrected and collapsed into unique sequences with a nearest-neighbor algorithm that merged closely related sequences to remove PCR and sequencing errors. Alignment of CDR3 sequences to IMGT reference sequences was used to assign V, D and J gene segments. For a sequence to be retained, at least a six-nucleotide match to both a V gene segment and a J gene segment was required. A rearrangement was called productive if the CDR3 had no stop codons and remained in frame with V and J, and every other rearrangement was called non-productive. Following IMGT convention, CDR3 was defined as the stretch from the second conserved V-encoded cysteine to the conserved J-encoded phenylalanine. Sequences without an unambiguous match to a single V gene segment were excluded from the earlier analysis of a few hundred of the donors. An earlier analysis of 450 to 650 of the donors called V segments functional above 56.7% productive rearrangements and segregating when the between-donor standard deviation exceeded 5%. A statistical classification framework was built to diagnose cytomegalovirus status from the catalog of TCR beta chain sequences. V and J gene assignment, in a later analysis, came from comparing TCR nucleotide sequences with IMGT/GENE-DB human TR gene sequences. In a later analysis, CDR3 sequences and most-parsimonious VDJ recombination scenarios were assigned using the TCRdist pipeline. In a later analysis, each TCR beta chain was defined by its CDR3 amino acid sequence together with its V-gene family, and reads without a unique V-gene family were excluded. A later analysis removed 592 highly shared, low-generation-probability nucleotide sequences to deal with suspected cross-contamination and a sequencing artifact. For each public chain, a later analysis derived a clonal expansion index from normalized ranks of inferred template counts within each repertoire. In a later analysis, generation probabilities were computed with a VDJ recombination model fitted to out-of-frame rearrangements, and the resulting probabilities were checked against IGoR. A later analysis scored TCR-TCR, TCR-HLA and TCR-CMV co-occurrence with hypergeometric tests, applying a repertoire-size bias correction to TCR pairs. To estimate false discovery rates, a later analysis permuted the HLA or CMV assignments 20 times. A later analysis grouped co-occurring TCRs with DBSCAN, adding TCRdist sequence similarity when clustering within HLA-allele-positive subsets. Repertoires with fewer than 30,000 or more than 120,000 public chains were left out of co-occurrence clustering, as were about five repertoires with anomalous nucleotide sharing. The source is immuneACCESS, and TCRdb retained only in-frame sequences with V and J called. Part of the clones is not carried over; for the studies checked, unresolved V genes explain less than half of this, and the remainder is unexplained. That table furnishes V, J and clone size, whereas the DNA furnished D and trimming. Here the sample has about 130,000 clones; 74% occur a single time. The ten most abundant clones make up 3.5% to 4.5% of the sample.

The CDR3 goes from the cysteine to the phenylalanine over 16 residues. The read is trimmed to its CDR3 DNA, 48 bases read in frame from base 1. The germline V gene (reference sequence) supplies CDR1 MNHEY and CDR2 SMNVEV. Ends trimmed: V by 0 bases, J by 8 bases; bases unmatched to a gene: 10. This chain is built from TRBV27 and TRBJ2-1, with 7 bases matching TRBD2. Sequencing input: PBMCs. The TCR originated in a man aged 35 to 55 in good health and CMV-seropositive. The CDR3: CASSLSYTREGYEQFF. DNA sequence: TGTGCCAGCAGTTTATCGTACACGAGGGAGGGCTATGAGCAGTTCTTC.